This T cell receptor beta chain was recorded in a study of blood T cell repertoires in COVID-19. Study in general: COVID-19 samples, acute and convalescent, were from the United States, Italy and Spain. Sample material is recorded as cDNA or gDNA derived from T cells, B-cell-depleted T cells, or PBMCs.

Seattle enrolled patients during active infection and tracked them longitudinally. A few counts support this clone. V dropped 3 bases and J dropped 0; count of bases not matched to a gene: 13. Per the germline V gene, CDR1 is DFQATT and CDR2 is SNEGSKA (reference sequence). This CDR3 has 17 residues. Under the authors' procedure: Estimates of nucleated cell counts were drawn from the amplification of reference gene primers. Sequencing used immunoSEQ multiplex PCR; TCRdb keeps in-frame clones, though not all of them. V and J calls and clone size are as listed in that table; D and trimming were resolved from the DNA. The top ten hold 9.5% to 13% of the sample, which has 150,000 to 180,000 clones, roughly 83% seen once.

The chain recombines TRBV20-1 with TRBJ1-2; 7 positions match TRBD1. The sample taken for sequencing was peripheral blood. The TCR originated in a woman aged 55-69 years with COVID-19, enrolled during active disease. The CDR3 region has the DNA TGCAGTGCTAGTGGGAGGGGACAGACTAAGGCTAACTATGGCTACACCTTC. This codes for CSASGRGQTKANYGYTF.